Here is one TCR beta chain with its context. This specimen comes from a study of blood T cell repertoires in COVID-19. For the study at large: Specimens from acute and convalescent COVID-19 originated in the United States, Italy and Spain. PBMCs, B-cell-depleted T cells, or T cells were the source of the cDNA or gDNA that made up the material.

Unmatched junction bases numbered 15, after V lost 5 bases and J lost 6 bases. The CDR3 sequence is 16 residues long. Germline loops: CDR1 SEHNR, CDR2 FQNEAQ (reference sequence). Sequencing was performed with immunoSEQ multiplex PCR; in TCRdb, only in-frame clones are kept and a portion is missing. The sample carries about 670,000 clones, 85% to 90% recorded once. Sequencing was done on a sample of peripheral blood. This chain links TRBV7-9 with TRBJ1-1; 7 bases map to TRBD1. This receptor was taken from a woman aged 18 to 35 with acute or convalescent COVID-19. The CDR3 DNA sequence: TGTGCCAGCAGCACCCGACTGACAGGGACCGGCTCTGAAGCTTTCTTT. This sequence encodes CASSTRLTGTGSEAFF.